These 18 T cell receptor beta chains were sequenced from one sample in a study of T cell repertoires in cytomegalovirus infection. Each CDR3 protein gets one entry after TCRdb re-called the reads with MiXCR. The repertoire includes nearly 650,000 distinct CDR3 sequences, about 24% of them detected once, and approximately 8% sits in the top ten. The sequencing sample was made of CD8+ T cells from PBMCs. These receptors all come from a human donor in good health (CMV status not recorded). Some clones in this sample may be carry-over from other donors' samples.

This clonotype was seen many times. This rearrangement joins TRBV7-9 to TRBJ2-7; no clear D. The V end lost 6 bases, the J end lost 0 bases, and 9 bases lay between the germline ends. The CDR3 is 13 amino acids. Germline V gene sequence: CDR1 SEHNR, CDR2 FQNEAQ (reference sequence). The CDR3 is CASRVSHSYEQYF. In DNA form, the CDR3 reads TGTGCCAGCAGGGTCAGCCACTCCTACGAGCAGTACTTC.

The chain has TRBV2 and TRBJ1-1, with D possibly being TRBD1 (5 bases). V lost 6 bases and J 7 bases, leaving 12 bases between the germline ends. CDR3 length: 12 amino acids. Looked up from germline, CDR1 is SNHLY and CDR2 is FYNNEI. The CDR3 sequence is CASRGDAFEAFF. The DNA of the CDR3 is TGTGCCAGCAGGGGGGACGCTTTTGAAGCTTTCTTT.

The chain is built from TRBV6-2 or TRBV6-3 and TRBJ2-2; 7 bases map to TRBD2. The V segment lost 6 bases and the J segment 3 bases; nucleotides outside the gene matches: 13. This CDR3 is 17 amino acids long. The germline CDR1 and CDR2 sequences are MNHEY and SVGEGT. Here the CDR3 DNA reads TGTGCCAGCAGCCCCGAGGGAGGGGTAAGGTACACCGGGGAGCTGTTTTTT. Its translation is CASSPEGGVRYTGELFF.

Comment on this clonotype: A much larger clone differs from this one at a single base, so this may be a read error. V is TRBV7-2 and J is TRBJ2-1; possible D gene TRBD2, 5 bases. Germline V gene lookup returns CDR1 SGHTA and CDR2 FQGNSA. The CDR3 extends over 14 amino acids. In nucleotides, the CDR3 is TGTGCCAACAGCTTAGAGGGTACCTACAATGAGCAGTTCTTC. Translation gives CANSLEGTYNEQFF.

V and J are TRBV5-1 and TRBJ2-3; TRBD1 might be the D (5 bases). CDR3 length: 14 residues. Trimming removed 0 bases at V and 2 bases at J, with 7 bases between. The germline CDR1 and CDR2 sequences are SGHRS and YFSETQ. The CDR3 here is CASSLETDTDTQYF. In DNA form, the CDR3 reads TGCGCCAGCAGCTTGGAGACAGACACAGATACGCAGTATTTT.

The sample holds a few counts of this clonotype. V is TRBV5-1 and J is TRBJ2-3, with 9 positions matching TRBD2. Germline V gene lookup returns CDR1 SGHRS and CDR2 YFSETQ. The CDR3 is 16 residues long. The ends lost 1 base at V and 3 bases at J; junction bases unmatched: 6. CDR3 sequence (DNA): TGCGCCAGCAGCTTGTATGCGGGGGGGCGAACAGATACGCAGTATTTT. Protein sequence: CASSLYAGGRTDTQYF. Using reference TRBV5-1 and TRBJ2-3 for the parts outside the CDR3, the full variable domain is KAGVTQTPRYLIKTRGQQVTLSCSPISGHRSVSWYQQTPGQGLQFLFEYFSETQRNKGNFPGRFSGRQFSNSRSEMNVSTLELGDSALYLCASSLYAGGRTDTQYFGPGTRLTVL.

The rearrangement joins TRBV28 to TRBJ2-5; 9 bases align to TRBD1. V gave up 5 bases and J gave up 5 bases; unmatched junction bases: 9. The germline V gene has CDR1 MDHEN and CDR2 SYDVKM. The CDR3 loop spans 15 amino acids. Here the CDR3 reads CASSTRQGEWETQYF. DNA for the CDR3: TGTGCCAGCAGTACACGACAGGGGGAGTGGGAGACCCAGTACTTC. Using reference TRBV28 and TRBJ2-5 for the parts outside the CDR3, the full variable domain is DVKVTQSSRYLVKRTGEKVFLECVQDMDHENMFWYRQDPGLGLRLIYFSYDVKMKEKGDIPEGYSVSREKKERFSLILESASTNQTSMYLCASSTRQGEWETQYFGPGTRLLVL.

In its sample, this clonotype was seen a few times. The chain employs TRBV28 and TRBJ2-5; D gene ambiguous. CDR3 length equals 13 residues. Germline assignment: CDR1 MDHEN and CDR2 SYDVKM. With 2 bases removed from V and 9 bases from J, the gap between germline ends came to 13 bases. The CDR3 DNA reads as TGTGCCAGCAGTTTAACCGTTTCCGGCTCCCAGTACTTC. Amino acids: CASSLTVSGSQYF.

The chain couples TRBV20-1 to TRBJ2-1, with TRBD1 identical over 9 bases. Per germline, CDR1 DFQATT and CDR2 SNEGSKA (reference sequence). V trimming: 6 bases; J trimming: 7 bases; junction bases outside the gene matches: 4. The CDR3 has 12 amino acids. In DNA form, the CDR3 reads TGCAGTGCCATACAGGGGGCGAATGAGCAGTTCTTC. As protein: CSAIQGANEQFF.

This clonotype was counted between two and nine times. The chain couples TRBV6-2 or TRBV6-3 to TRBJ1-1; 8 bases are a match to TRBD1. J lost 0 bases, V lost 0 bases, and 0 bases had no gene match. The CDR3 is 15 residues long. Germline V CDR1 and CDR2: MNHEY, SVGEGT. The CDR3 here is CASSYSTGVNTEAFF. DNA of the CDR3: TGTGCCAGCAGTTACTCGACAGGGGTGAACACTGAAGCTTTCTTT.

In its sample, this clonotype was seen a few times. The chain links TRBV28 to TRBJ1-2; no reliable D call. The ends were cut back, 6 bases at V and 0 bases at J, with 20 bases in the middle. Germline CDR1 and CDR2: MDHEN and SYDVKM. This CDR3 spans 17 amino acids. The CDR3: CASRGAFIRESNYGYTF. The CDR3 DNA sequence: TGTGCCAGCAGGGGAGCATTTATCCGGGAATCTAACTATGGCTACACCTTC.

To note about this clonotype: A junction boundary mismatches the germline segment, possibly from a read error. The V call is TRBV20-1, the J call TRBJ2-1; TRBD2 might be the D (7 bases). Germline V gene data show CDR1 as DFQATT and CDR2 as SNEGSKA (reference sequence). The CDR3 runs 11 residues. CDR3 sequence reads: CSAPSGGPQDF. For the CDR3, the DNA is TGCAGTGCTCCCTCGGGGGGCCCGCAGGACTTC.

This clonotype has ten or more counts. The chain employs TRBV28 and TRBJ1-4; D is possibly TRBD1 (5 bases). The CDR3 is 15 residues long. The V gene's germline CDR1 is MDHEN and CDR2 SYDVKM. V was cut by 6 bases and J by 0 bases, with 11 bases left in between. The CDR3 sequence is CASRGEWTTNEKLFF. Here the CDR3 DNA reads TGTGCCAGCAGGGGGGAATGGACAACTAATGAAAAACTGTTTTTT.

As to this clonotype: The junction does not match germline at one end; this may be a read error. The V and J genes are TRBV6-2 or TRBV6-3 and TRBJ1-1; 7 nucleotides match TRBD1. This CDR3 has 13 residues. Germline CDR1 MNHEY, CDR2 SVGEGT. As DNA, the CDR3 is TGTGCCAGCACCTACGGGACAGCCTTTGAAGCTTACTTT. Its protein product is CASTYGTAFEAYF.

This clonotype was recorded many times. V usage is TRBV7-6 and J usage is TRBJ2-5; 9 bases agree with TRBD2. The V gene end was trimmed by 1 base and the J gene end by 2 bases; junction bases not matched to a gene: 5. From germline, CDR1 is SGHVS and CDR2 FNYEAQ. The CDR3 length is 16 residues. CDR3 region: CASSLVAGGPQETQYF. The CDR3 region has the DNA TGTGCCAGCAGCTTAGTTGCGGGGGGGCCGCAAGAGACCCAGTACTTC.

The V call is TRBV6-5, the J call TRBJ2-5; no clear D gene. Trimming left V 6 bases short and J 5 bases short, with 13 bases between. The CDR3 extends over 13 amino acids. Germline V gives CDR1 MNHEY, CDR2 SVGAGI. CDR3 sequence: CASSHTLGETQYF. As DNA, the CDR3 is TGTGCCAGCAGCCATACTCTCGGGGAGACCCAGTACTTC.

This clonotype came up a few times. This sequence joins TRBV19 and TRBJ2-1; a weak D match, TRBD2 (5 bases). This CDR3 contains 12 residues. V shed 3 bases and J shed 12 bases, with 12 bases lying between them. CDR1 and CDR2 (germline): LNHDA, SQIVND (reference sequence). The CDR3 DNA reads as TGTGCCAGTAGTATCGGGTCCGGAGGGCAGTTCTTC. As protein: CASSIGSGGQFF.

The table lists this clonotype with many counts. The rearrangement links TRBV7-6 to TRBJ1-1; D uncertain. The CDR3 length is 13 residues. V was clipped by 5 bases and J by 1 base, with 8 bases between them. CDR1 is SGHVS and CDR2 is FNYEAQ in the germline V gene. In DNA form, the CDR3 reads TGTGCCAGCAGCCGTCGGAAGAACACTGAAGCTTTCTTT. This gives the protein CASSRRKNTEAFF.